This T cell receptor beta chain was identified during a study (dated by TCRdb to 2016 to 2018). With respect to this clonotype: Its specific antigen is unknown. Base qualities are not recorded, but no much larger clone differs from it by a single base.

The protocol used for the library was RT-PCR. Instrument used: Illumina MiSeq. The public sequencing data were trimmed at Q25 with fastp and processed into clonotypes with MiXCR by TCRdb, which kept only in-frame beta chains. Each CDR3 protein appears once, grouped with its most common genes and DNA. For this sample there are 550,000 to 750,000 distinct CDR3 sequences; 13% to 15% appear just once. The ten largest account for about 3.6% of the sample. The CDR3 numbers 15 residues from cysteine through phenylalanine. Kept here is only the CDR3 DNA, which spans 45 bases and is read in frame from base 1. The germline V gene sets CDR1 to SGHTA and CDR2 to FQGNSA. Trimming leaves V shorter by 1 base and J shorter by 3 bases, with the junction holding 2 bases beyond the gene matches.

The sequence came from a female donor in good health, serving as a healthy control. The sample was memory CD4+ T cells from blood. This chain is built from TRBV7-2 and TRBJ2-7, and TRBD1 matches 11 of the central bases. The CDR3 protein sequence reads: CASSLGGQGVYEQYF. DNA sequence: TGTGCCAGCAGCTTAGGGGGACAGGGGGTCTACGAGCAGTACTTC.